This T cell receptor beta chain came from a study of control samples from healthy donors and cancer patients. V lost 5 bases and J lost 4, with 11 bases in between. CDR1 and CDR2 from the germline V gene are MNHEY and SMNVEV (reference sequence). The CDR3 contains 13 residues. Repertoires were generated with immunoSEQ multiplex PCR, while TCRdb's copy carries only in-frame clones and drops some. The repertoire includes over 150,000 clones, approximately 94% of them detected once, and 11% to 15% sits in the top ten. Sequenced sample: PBMCs. The chain recombines TRBV27 with TRBJ1-1, with D uncertain. The TCR was taken from a man aged 60-69 years with colorectal cancer. This CDR3 reads CASSRLRGTEAFF. CDR3 bases: TGTGCCAGCAGTCGACTTCGGGGCACTGAAGCTTTCTTT.